This T cell receptor (beta chain) was sequenced in a study of T-cell reconstitution after alpha-beta-depleted transplantation in children. Study results and limitations: T-cell numbers and diversity one year post-transplant derived largely from freshly generated T cells. Several hundred expanded graft clones reportedly gave rise to the alpha-beta T cells present about two months after transplant.

The CDR3 is 14 residues long. From germline, CDR1 is SGHRS and CDR2 YFSETQ. V dropped 4 bases and J dropped 8 bases, with 16 bases sitting between them. The sample holds many counts of this clonotype. Its target is not known. Unique molecular identifiers were incorporated into the prepared TCRbeta library. Each CDR3 protein is one row after TCRdb ran MiXCR on the PCR reads. The profile shows over 100,000 distinct CDR3 sequences, less than 6% of them singletons. The V and J genes are TRBV5-1 and TRBJ2-1, with TRBD1 as a possible D gene (5 bases). The sample here was PBMCs, mostly from graft donor cells, taken 60 days after TCRalphabeta/CD19-depleted stem cell transplant. The receptor's source is a female patient aged 2 to 10 who had a stem cell transplant for Fanconi anemia, so the T cells may come from the graft donor. The CDR3 loop reads CASSAPVGVHEQFF. The CDR3 nucleotides are TGCGCCAGCAGCGCCCCAGTAGGGGTCCATGAGCAGTTCTTC.